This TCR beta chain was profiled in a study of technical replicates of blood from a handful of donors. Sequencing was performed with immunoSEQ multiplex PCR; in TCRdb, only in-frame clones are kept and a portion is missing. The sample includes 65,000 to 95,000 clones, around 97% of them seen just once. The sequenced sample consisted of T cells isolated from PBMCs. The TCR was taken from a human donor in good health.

The CDR3 DNA is TGTGCCAGCAGTAAGGTGTCAGGAATGGATCGTGGCTACACCTTC. The encoded protein is CASSKVSGMDRGYTF. The chain has TRBV6-1 and TRBJ1-2; D not certain. Germline V gives CDR1 MNHNS, CDR2 SASEGT. The V end lost 5 bases, the J end lost 7 bases, and 20 bases lay between the germline ends. The CDR3 length is 15 residues.